This T cell receptor beta chain was found in a study of Graves' ophthalmopathy and Graves' hyperthyroidism. The CDR3 runs 13 residues. V lost 4 bases and J lost 8, with 14 bases in between. The table lists this clonotype with many counts. The authors amplified TCR beta CDR3 regions from RNA transcripts. First-round RT-PCR used HTBI primers; second-round multiplex PCR followed. TCRdb itself ran the multiplex PCR reads through MiXCR, one entry per CDR3 protein. Of roughly 1.1 million distinct CDR3 sequences in the sample, 35% to 45% are singletons; the top ten hold 11%. The specimen was peripheral blood or thyroid tissue (not recorded which). This chain uses TRBV12-3 or TRBV12-4 with TRBJ1-2, with D tentatively TRBD1 (5 bases). The sequence was obtained from an adult man with Graves' hyperthyroidism. The CDR3 loop is CASSSQGGWGYTF. Written as DNA, the CDR3 is TGTGCCAGCAGTTCGCAGGGTGGATGGGGCTACACCTTC.